This record looks at one T cell receptor beta chain sequence and its context. Its cognate antigen is unknown. Primers included in the PCR were 60 Vbeta and 13 Jbeta primers. Here immunoSEQ multiplex PCR was the method, and the copy in TCRdb shows in-frame clones only, minus some. The sample includes about 73,000 clones, roughly two thirds of them seen just once. With V trimmed by 4 bases and J by 4 bases, 2 bases remained unmatched. The CDR3 extends over 14 amino acids. CDR1 is MGHRA, CDR2 YSYEKL, per germline. The data were obtained in a study of cytomegalovirus exposure and HLA in healthy donors. Whole-study context: The Caucasian-associated ancestry cluster held roughly 84% of 398 genotyped donors. Study-wide findings and caveats: While the bulk of TCR sequences proved rare, some public TCRs turned up in many donors.

This TCR was recovered from a woman between 50 and 59 years old in good health and CMV-seropositive. J is TRBJ1-2 and V is TRBV4-1, with 11 nucleotides matching TRBD1. Sequencing was carried out using PBMCs. The CDR3 sequence: CASSRTGGTYGYTF. As DNA, the CDR3 is TGCGCCAGCAGCCGGACAGGGGGCACCTATGGCTACACCTTC.